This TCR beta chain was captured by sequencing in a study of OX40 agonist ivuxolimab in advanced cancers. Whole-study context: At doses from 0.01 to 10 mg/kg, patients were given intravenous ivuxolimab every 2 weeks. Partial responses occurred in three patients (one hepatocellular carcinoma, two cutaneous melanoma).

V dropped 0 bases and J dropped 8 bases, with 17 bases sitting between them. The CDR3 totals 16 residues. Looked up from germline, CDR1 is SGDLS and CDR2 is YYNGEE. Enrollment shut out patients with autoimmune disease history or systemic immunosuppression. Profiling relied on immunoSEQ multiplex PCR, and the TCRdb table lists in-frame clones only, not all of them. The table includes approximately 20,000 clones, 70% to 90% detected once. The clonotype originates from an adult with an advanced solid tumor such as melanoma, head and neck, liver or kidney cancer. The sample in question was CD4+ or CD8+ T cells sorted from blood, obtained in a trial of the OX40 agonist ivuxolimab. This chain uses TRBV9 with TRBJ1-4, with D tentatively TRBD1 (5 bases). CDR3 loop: CASSVAEGSGREKLFF. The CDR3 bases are TGTGCCAGCAGCGTAGCGGAGGGGTCGGGGAGAGAAAAACTGTTTTTT.